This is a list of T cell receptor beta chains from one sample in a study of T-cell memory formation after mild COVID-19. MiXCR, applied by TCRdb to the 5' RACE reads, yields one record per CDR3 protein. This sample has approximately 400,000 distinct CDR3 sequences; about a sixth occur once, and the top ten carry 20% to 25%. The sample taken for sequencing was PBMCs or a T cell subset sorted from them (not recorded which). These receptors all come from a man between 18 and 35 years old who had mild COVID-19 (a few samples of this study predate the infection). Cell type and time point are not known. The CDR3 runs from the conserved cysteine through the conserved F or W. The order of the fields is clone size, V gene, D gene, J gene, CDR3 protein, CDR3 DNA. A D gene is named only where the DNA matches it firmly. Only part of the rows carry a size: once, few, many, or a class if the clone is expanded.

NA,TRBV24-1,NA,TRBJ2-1,CATSAGEREQFF,TGTGCCACCAGTGCCGGAGAAAGGGAGCAGTTCTTC
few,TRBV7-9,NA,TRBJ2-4,CASSLGAKNIQYF,TGTGCCAGCAGCTTGGGGGCCAAAAACATTCAGTACTTC
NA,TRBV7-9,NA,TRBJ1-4,CASSLGRDNNEKLFF,TGTGCCAGCAGCTTAGGACGGGACAATAATGAAAAACTGTTTTTT
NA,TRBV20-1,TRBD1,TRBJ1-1,CSARGQGGRNTEAFF,TGCAGTGCTAGGGGACAGGGGGGGAGGAACACTGAAGCTTTCTTT
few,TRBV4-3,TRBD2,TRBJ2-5,CASSQNPSGGQETQYF,TGCGCCAGCAGCCAGAACCCTAGCGGGGGACAAGAGACCCAGTACTTC
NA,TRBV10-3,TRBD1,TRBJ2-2,CAIRADRSYSTGELFF,TGTGCCATCAGGGCGGACAGGAGTTACTCCACCGGGGAGCTGTTTTTT
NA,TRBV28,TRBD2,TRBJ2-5,CASSPSPGGGFETQYF,TGTGCCAGCAGCCCTTCCCCAGGCGGGGGGTTCGAGACCCAGTACTTC
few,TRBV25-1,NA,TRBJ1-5,CASSEWFSGEPQHF,TGTGCCAGCAGTGAATGGTTCTCAGGTGAGCCCCAGCATTTT
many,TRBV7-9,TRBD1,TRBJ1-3,CASIQGAGNTIYF,TGTGCCAGCATCCAGGGGGCTGGAAACACCATATATTTT
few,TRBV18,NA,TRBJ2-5,CASWGETQYF,TGTGCCAGCTGGGGGGAGACCCAGTACTTC
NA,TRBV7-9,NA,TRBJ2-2,CAGRGRDTGELFF,TGTGCCGGCAGGGGTCGGGACACCGGGGAGCTGTTTTTT
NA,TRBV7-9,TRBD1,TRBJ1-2,CASSSQGALGYGYTF,TGTGCCAGCAGCTCTCAGGGGGCCCTTGGCTATGGCTACACCTTC
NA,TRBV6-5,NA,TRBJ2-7,CASRVGVEQYF,TGTGCCAGCAGAGTAGGGGTCGAGCAGTACTTC
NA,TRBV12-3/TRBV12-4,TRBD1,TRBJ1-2,CASSQTTGASLGYTF,TGTGCCAGCAGCCAGACAACAGGGGCGAGCCTTGGCTACACCTTC
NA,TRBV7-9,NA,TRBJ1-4,CASSFGQEFNEKLFF,TGTGCCAGCAGCTTCGGCCAGGAATTTAATGAAAAACTGTTTTTT
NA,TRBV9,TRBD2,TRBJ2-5,CASSVRTSGARETQYF,TGTGCCAGCAGCGTAAGAACTAGCGGGGCACGGGAGACCCAGTACTTC
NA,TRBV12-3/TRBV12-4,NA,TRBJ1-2,CATQNEHLYGYTF,TGTGCCACCCAAAATGAGCATCTCTATGGCTACACCTTC
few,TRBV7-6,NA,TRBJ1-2,CASSLALGRGNDNGYTF,TGTGCCAGCAGCTTAGCCCTTGGTAGGGGGAACGACAATGGCTACACCTTC
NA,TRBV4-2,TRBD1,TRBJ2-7,CASSQKEGTGAHEQYF,TGTGCCAGCAGCCAAAAGGAAGGGACAGGGGCGCATGAGCAGTACTTC
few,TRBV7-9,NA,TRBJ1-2,CASSLPPGTNYGYTF,TGTGCCAGCAGCTTACCCCCCGGGACCAACTATGGCTACACCTTC
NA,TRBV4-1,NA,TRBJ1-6,CASTIEGGAYSPLHF,TGCGCCAGCACCATAGAGGGGGGGGCTTATTCACCCCTCCACTTT
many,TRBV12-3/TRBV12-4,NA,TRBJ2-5,CASSIGQRQTQYF,TGTGCCAGCAGTATCGGACAGCGCCAGACCCAGTACTTC
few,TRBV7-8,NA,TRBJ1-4,CASSPLPNEKLFF,TGTGCCAGCAGCCCCCTGCCCAATGAAAAACTGTTTTTT
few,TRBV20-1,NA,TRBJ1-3,CSASPPPGTGNTIYF,TGCAGTGCTTCGCCCCCTCCAGGAACTGGAAACACCATATATTTT
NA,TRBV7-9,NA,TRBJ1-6,CASSFSRISTLHF,TGTGCCAGCAGCTTCAGCAGGATCTCAACCCTCCACTTT
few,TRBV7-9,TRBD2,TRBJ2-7,CASSSGGGGYEQYF,TGTGCCAGCAGCTCTGGCGGGGGAGGCTACGAGCAGTACTTC
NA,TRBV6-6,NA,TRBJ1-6,CASSHSYNSPLHF,TGTGCCAGCAGCCACTCCTATAATTCACCCCTCCACTTT
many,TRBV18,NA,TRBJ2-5,CASSPPGRETQYF,TGTGCCAGCTCACCACCGGGAAGGGAGACCCAGTACTTC
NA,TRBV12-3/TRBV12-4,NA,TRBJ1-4,CASSSGPRVEKLFF,TGTGCCAGCAGTTCCGGACCCCGTGTTGAAAAACTGTTTTTT
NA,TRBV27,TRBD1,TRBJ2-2,CASTGTGNTGELFF,TGTGCCAGCACCGGGACAGGGAACACCGGGGAGCTGTTTTTT
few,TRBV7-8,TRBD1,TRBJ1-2,CASTPRTGGAWDYGYTF,TGTGCCAGCACCCCCCGGACAGGGGGCGCATGGGACTATGGCTACACCTTC
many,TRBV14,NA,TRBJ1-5,CASSQSYSNQPQHF,TGTGCCAGCAGCCAAAGTTATAGCAATCAGCCCCAGCATTTT
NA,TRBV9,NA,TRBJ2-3,CASSVAGHSTDTQYF,TGTGCCAGCAGCGTAGCAGGACACAGCACAGATACGCAGTATTTT
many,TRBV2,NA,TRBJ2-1,CASRFREQFF,TGTGCCAGCAGATTTAGGGAGCAGTTCTTC
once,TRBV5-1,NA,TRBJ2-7,CASSLDNFYEQYF,TGCGCCAGCAGCCTCGACAATTTCTACGAGCAGTACTTC
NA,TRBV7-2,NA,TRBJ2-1,CASSYQTREQFF,TGTGCCAGCAGCTACCAAACGAGGGAGCAGTTCTTC
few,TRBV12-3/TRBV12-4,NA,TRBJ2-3,CASSSRLDSDTQYF,TGTGCCAGCAGTTCCCGACTAGATTCAGATACGCAGTATTTT
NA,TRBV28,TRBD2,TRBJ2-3,CASSFFSGGTDTQYF,TGTGCCAGCAGTTTTTTTAGCGGGGGCACAGATACGCAGTATTTT
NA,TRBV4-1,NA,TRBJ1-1,CASSQGYSGAGRTEAFF,TGCGCCAGCAGCCAAGGCTACTCAGGGGCCGGGAGGACTGAAGCTTTCTTT
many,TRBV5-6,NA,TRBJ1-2,CASSLPEENYGYTF,TGTGCCAGCAGCTTGCCGGAAGAAAACTATGGCTACACCTTC
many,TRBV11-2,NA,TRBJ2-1,CASSLGVEEQFF,TGTGCCAGCAGCTTAGGGGTAGAGGAGCAGTTCTTC